The sequence of this T cell receptor beta chain was determined in a study of blood T cells in healthy people across ages. Findings of the study overall: Naive T cell percentage strongly correlated with TCR beta diversity.

Worth noting for this clonotype: Its target is not known.

Next came a second PCR, run for about 6 to 12 cycles, which used a sample-barcoded 5' primer along with a J-beta primer mix. TCRdb reanalysed the 5' RACE reads using MiXCR and keeps one entry per CDR3 protein. The sample holds 800,000 to 1,000,000 distinct CDR3 sequences, 45% to 50% seen once. The CDR3 spans 16 residues. Germline V lookup: CDR1 MNHEY, CDR2 SVGEGT. Trimming left V 5 bases short and J 0 bases short, with 11 bases between. The sample taken for sequencing was blood. The clonotype was recovered from a man aged 25 to 40 in good health. V gene TRBV6-2 or TRBV6-3 combines with J gene TRBJ1-6; D unclear. The CDR3 DNA reads TGTGCCAGCAGTCAGAAACTGAGCTCCTATAATTCACCCCTCCACTTT. Protein product: CASSQKLSSYNSPLHF.